This T cell receptor (beta chain) was identified in a study of blood T cell repertoires in COVID-19. Germline assignment: CDR1 LNHNV and CDR2 YYDKDF (reference sequence). Trimming removed 1 base from V and 6 bases from J; junction bases left unmatched: 0. The CDR3 covers 14 residues. Libraries were prepared by immunoSEQ multiplex PCR; TCRdb keeps only in-frame clonotypes and omits some of them. In the table there are 360,000 or so clones, roughly 80% of which are singletons. The chain is built from TRBV15 and TRBJ2-2; 9 bases line up with TRBD1. Sequencing input: PBMCs or T cells enriched from blood (not recorded which). This receptor was obtained from a woman in her fifties or sixties who had recovered from COVID-19. Written as DNA, the CDR3 is TGTGCCACCAGCAGAGGGGACAGGGCCGGGGAGCTGTTTTTT. It specifies CATSRGDRAGELFF.